This TCR beta chain stems from a study of blood T cell repertoires in COVID-19. Study as a whole: COVID-19 samples, acute and convalescent, were from the United States, Italy and Spain. PBMCs, B-cell-depleted T cells, or T cells were the source of the cDNA or gDNA that made up the material.

The CDR3 consists of 15 residues. Germline CDR1 reads MNHNS; CDR2 reads SASEGT. J gave up 8 bases and V 0 bases, and 5 bases lay outside the gene matches. Original processing notes: Counts of nucleated cells, estimated from reference gene primer amplification, were obtained. Using immunoSEQ multiplex PCR, the repertoire was profiled, and TCRdb retains in-frame clones only, with some absent. V, J and clone size were drawn from that table, and D and trimming were deduced from the DNA. The sample contains 300,000 to 400,000 clones, more than 75% of which appear only once. The V call is TRBV6-1, the J call TRBJ1-5, with 9 bases fitting TRBD1. The specimen was peripheral blood. The TCR was taken from a woman between 18 and 29 years old who had recovered from COVID-19. CDR3 in DNA: TGTGCCAGCAGTGAAGCGGGACAGGGAGTAGAGCCCCAGCATTTT. Amino acid sequence: CASSEAGQGVEPQHF.